This T cell receptor beta chain was sequenced during a study of cytomegalovirus exposure and HLA in healthy donors. General observations from the study: The authors later linked a missense DCLRE1C variant to TCR beta V- and J-gene trimming.

Notes on this clone: Its antigen is not identified.

The length of the CDR3 is 13 residues. Trimming cost V 3 bases and J 9 bases, with 12 bases left between them. The germline gives CDR1 SGHAT, CDR2 FQDESV (reference sequence). A multiplex PCR was run with 60 Vbeta primers and 13 Jbeta primers. Clones were read by immunoSEQ multiplex PCR, and TCRdb kept only the in-frame ones, dropping some. The data show 200,000 to 250,000 clones, 70% to 90% seen once. This receptor was identified in a man in his thirties or forties in good health and CMV-seronegative. The genes are TRBV11-1 and TRBJ1-5; D might be TRBD1 (5 bases). The sample was PBMCs. DNA for the CDR3: TGTGCCAGCAGCTTGGGGGGAGGATGGCCCCAGCATTTT. Its protein is CASSLGGGWPQHF.